The entry that follows covers one T cell receptor beta chain sequence. Its cognate antigen has yet to be identified. No much larger clone exists at a distance of one base, and base qualities are not known. The entry originates in a study of shared clonotypes between healthy human individuals (dated by TCRdb to the early 2020s). Describing the broader study: The cohort included three men and a couple of women between 18 and 49 years of age. For each donor, CD4 naive and CD4 memory were each given three plates, CD8 naive was given two plates, and CD8 memory was given one plate. The study deeply sequenced blood TCR repertoires of several healthy adults to estimate repertoire size and the extent of clonotype sharing between individuals. To increase sequencing depth and limit assay-specific biases, TCR repertoire library preparation and sequencing were carried out by different laboratories using diverse techniques. Each donor's leukapheresis produced roughly between roughly 0.94 and 9.5 billion PBMCs.

Reading from cysteine to phenylalanine, the CDR3 counts 13 amino acids. Only the CDR3 DNA is retained, 39 bases long and in frame from the first base. In the germline V gene, CDR1 corresponds to MDHEN and CDR2 to SYDVKM. V is clipped by 6 bases and J by 8 bases, and the sequence between their germline boundaries is 16 bases long. Using the deep immunoSEQ assay, multiplex PCR amplified TCR CDR3 regions from genomic DNA. For each cell subset, the extracted genomic DNA was distributed evenly across all wells of several immunoSEQ 96-well plates, and each plate served as one replicate. Each replicate PCR for sorted subsets received 200 ng genomic DNA, equal to about 30,000 T cell genomes. Purified libraries were measured with a Qubit 3.0 fluorometer, size-checked on a Bioanalyzer 2100, and measured again with the KAPA Library Quantification kit. A separate single-read 150-cycle Illumina NextSeq 550 flow cell was used to sequence each immunoSEQ 96-well plate. The authors' analysis ran thus. Because the immunoSEQ output included only junctional sequences and no quality scores, the filtering could not be the same as the filtering used for full-length reads. Sequences were annotated with PyIR, a Python wrapper for IgBLAST v1.9, and V/J genes and CDR3 were assigned using IMGT germline references. Any read was removed if the V/J assignment was weak (E-value above 1e-6), the CDR3 was missing, or the read contained stop codons, out-of-frame junctions, or ambiguous translated residues. V3J clonotypes were defined as sequences sharing the same inferred V gene, J gene, and CDR3 amino acid sequence. Percentage overlap between repertoires was computed as shared unique clonotypes divided by the size of the smaller repertoire. Three approaches were used to assess repertoire richness: RTK rarefaction, the Chao1 estimator, and Recon v2.1 estimates of unobserved clonotypes. For all TCRbeta clonotypes obtained by the gDNA method from a few donors, generation probabilities were computed with OLGA. Entries here come from immuneACCESS through TCRdb and include only in-frame sequences with V and J called. Some clones fail to appear in such tables; in the studies checked, an unresolved V gene covers under half of the shortfall, and the cause of the remainder is unknown. V and J calls and clone size come straight from that table; D and trimming were deduced from the DNA. Present in this sample are around 700,000 clones, around 74% of which were seen just once. Under 2% of the sample is held by the ten biggest clonotypes.

The donors were healthy, HIV-negative adults with no recently reported acute infections or vaccinations. Only Caucasian adults living in Nashville, Tennessee, USA were represented among the donors. CD4+ T cells were enriched by magnetic negative selection; naive cells were then positively selected on CD45RA, and the negative fraction formed the memory subset. Blood was obtained by leukapheresis, after which PBMCs were separated by Ficoll-Histopaque density gradient centrifugation and cryopreserved in liquid nitrogen vapor phase. Analytical flow cytometry was used to check the purity and quantity of every magnetically sorted T cell population. Genomic DNA was isolated from every sorted fraction and measured by UV absorbance on a Nanodrop 2000c. Findings and caveats that apply to the study as a whole: Around 5% of naive CD4, roughly 3.6% of naive CD8, 2.3% of memory CD4, and 0.4% of memory CD8 clonotypes were shared across several donors. Pairwise subsampling led to the expectation that sequencing depth would affect the degree of clonotype sharing among donors. Because the study included a small number of donors, the genetic and exposure-history diversity represented was limited. Incomplete sequencing was indicated by rarefaction of sorted-subset datasets, despite the large sequencing depth. Naive subsets generally had larger estimated clonotype richness than memory subsets did. Only blood was sampled, and tissue TCR repertoires likely differ from those in blood. Clonotypes shared by all four sorted-subset donors showed higher generation probabilities than non-shared clonotypes.

The TCR sequence derives from a woman in her twenties or thirties in good health. Sequencing input: memory CD4+ T cells sorted from blood. What this sample's cell subset or site label stands for: CD45RA-negative fraction. The chain uses TRBV28 and TRBJ1-2; no D gene call is confident. The base sequence is TGTGCCAGCAGCCGTGACCGACTAGGGGGCTACACCTTC. The resulting protein is CASSRDRLGGYTF.